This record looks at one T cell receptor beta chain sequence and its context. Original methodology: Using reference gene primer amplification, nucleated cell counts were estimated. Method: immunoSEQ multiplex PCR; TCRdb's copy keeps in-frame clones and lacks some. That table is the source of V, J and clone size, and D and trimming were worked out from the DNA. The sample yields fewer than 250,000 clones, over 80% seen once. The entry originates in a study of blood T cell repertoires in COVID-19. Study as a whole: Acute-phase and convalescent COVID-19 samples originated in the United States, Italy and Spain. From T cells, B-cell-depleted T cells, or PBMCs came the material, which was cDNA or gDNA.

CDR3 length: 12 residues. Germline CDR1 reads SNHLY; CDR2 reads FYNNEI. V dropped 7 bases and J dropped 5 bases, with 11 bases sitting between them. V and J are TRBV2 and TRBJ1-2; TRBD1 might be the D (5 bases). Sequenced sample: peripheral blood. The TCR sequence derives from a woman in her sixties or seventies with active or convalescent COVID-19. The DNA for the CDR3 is TGTGCCAGCACTGGGCAGGGTTATGGCTACACCTTC. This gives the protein CASTGQGYGYTF.